These 19 T cell receptor beta chains originate from one sample sequenced in a study of T cell responses to AZD1222 COVID-19 vaccine. Profiling relied on immunoSEQ multiplex PCR, and the TCRdb table lists in-frame clones only, not all of them. This table holds about 200,000 clones, just over 90% found once. The material sequenced was peripheral blood, taken 28 days after the second dose of the MenACWY control vaccine. Receptors originate from an adult who received the MenACWY meningococcal vaccine as a control.

The chain is built from TRBV28 and TRBJ2-7, with unresolved D. The CDR3 spans 13 residues. The V end lost 1 base, the J end lost 1 base, and 5 bases lay between the germline ends. CDR1 MDHEN and CDR2 SYDVKM come from the germline V gene. Here the CDR3 reads CASSLSPSYEQYF. CDR3 bases: TGTGCCAGCAGTTTATCCCCTTCCTACGAGCAGTACTTC. Supplemented by reference TRBV28 and TRBJ2-7, the full variable domain reads DVKVTQSSRYLVKRTGEKVFLECVQDMDHENMFWYRQDPGLGLRLIYFSYDVKMKEKGDIPEGYSVSREKKERFSLILESASTNQTSMYLCASSLSPSYEQYFGPGTRLTVT.

The rearrangement uses TRBV5-1 and TRBJ2-1; 8 bases map to TRBD2. J lost 1 base, V lost 4 bases, and 4 bases had no gene match. CDR1 and CDR2 from the germline V gene are SGHRS and YFSETQ. CDR3 length equals 15 residues. This CDR3 reads CASSPGLESYNEQFF. The CDR3, as DNA: TGCGCCAGCAGCCCGGGACTAGAATCCTACAATGAGCAGTTCTTC. Drawing the rest from reference TRBV5-1 and TRBJ2-1, the complete variable domain is KAGVTQTPRYLIKTRGQQVTLSCSPISGHRSVSWYQQTPGQGLQFLFEYFSETQRNKGNFPGRFSGRQFSNSRSEMNVSTLELGDSALYLCASSPGLESYNEQFFGPGTRLTVL.

This clone was detected once. The chain couples TRBV28 to TRBJ1-1, with D unresolved. The germline V and J ends were trimmed by 3 bases and 8 bases, with 10 bases remaining between them. CDR1 is MDHEN and CDR2 is SYDVKM in the germline V gene. The CDR3 consists of 12 residues. The CDR3 DNA reads TGTGCCAGCAGTTTGATAGGCAGGGAAGCTTTCTTT. Its translation: CASSLIGREAFF.

The chain employs TRBV7-9 and TRBJ2-2; D gene unclear. Trimming stripped 8 bases from V and 6 bases from J, with 7 bases between. In germline, CDR1 is SEHNR, CDR2 FQNEAQ (reference sequence). The CDR3 has 11 amino acids. CDR3 loop: CASGRSGELFF. CDR3 bases: TGTGCCAGCGGGCGGTCCGGGGAGCTGTTTTTT.

The chain carries TRBV7-3 and TRBJ1-6; a possible D gene is TRBD1 (5 bases). The V gene's germline CDR1 is SGHTA and CDR2 FQGTGA. Between the trimmed V and J ends, which lost 5 bases and 9 bases, there was a span of 17 bases. The CDR3 runs to 15 residues. CDR3 in amino acids: CASSPSGQGRSPLHF. The CDR3, as DNA: TGTGCCAGCAGCCCATCTGGTCAGGGACGTTCACCCCTCCACTTT.

V is TRBV5-1 and J is TRBJ2-3; D not resolved. Germline V CDR1 and CDR2: SGHRS, YFSETQ. Trimming took off 1 base at V and 0 bases at J, with 12 bases between the two ends. This CDR3 is 16 amino acids long. This chain's CDR3 is CASSLSGSSSTDTQYF. CDR3 DNA sequence: TGCGCCAGCAGCTTGAGTGGCTCCTCTAGCACAGATACGCAGTATTTT.

The genes are TRBV15 and TRBJ1-4; 8 nucleotides agree with TRBD1. Germline V lookup: CDR1 LNHNV, CDR2 YYDKDF (reference sequence). This CDR3 is built from 16 residues. Germline trimming cut 4 bases from V and 5 bases from J; bases unmatched to any gene: 9. The CDR3 protein is CATSKGQGASNEKLFF. The CDR3 region has the DNA TGTGCCACCAGCAAAGGGCAGGGGGCCAGCAATGAAAAACTGTTTTTT.

V gene TRBV6-2 or TRBV6-3 combines with J gene TRBJ2-7; D ambiguous. Deletions cut 1 base from V and 7 bases from J, with 17 bases between. The CDR3 is 15 amino acids. Germline V gives CDR1 MNHEY, CDR2 SVGEGT. The CDR3 nucleotides read TGTGCCAGCAGTTACTTCACCGTTCGGTCTTTTGAGCAGTACTTC. Translated: CASSYFTVRSFEQYF.

J is TRBJ1-6 and V is TRBV11-2; D possibly corresponds to TRBD1 (6 bases). This CDR3 is 14 amino acids long. Per germline, CDR1 SGHAT and CDR2 FQNNGV. Trimming took 7 bases from V and 4 from J, leaving 11 bases between them. Here the CDR3 DNA reads TGTGCCAGCACCGCGGGGGCATATAATTCACCCCTCCACTTT. This encodes CASTAGAYNSPLHF.

The V and J genes are TRBV7-8 and TRBJ1-3; weak D call: TRBD1 (6 bases). Per germline, CDR1 SGHVS and CDR2 FQNEAQ. The CDR3 is 14 residues long. Trimming removed 5 bases from V and 2 bases from J, with 10 bases in between. The CDR3 here is CASSANRAGNTIYF. The CDR3 region has the DNA TGTGCCAGCAGCGCCAACAGGGCTGGAAACACCATATATTTT.

The rearrangement uses TRBV7-2 and TRBJ2-1; 9 bases are shared with TRBD1. The trim removed 5 bases at V and 0 bases at J, leaving 2 bases unmatched. The CDR3 loop spans 15 amino acids. Germline CDR1 SGHTA, CDR2 FQGNSA. CDR3 DNA: TGTGCCAGCAGCGGGACAGGGAGCTCCTACAATGAGCAGTTCTTC. Its protein product is CASSGTGSSYNEQFF. The whole variable domain, filled in from reference TRBV7-2 and TRBJ2-1, reads GAGVSQSPSNKVTEKGKDVELRCDPISGHTALYWYRQSLGQGLEFLIYFQGNSAPDKSGLPSDRFSAERTGGSVSTLTIQRTQQEDSAVYLCASSGTGSSYNEQFFGPGTRLTVL.

This clone was detected only a few times. CDR3 bases: TGTGCCAGCGGGCCGAGGGTCACTGAAGCTTTCTTT. Its translation is CASGPRVTEAFF. The V and J genes are TRBV7-2 and TRBJ1-1; no definite D call. From germline, CDR1 is SGHTA and CDR2 FQGNSA. Trimming removed 8 bases from V and 4 bases from J, with 11 bases in between. This CDR3 comprises 12 residues.

The chain employs TRBV11-3 and TRBJ1-1, with 9 positions matching TRBD1. In germline, CDR1 is SGHNT, CDR2 YENEEA. This CDR3 spans 13 amino acids. V shed 6 bases, J shed 6 bases, and the junction held 5 bases outside the gene matches. This CDR3 is CASRDRGWSEAFF. CDR3 DNA sequence: TGTGCCAGCAGAGACAGGGGGTGGTCTGAAGCTTTCTTT.

J is TRBJ2-2 and V is TRBV24-1; D possibly matches TRBD1 or TRBD2 (5 bases each). CDR3 size: 16 residues. The V and J ends lost 1 base and 3 bases respectively, with 11 bases between them. Germline-derived CDR1 and CDR2 are KGHDR and SFDVKD. The chain's CDR3 is CATSDFGRDDTGELFF. CDR3 DNA sequence: TGTGCCACCAGTGATTTCGGCAGGGACGACACCGGGGAGCTGTTTTTT.

This clone has only one observation. The V and J genes are TRBV7-3 and TRBJ2-1, with 10 bases that match TRBD1. Germline V CDR1 and CDR2: SGHTA, FQGTGA. This CDR3 is built from 16 residues. V lost 5 bases, J lost 1 base, and 5 bases stayed unmatched. The CDR3 loop is CASSRGQGISYNEQFF. The CDR3, as DNA: TGTGCCAGCAGCCGGGGACAGGGGATATCCTACAATGAGCAGTTCTTC.

The chain joins TRBV7-2 to TRBJ1-2; 7 nucleotides match TRBD1. The germline gives CDR1 SGHTA, CDR2 FQGNSA. The J segment lost 4 bases and the V segment lost 5 bases, leaving 7 bases of the junction unmatched. The CDR3 is made up of 14 amino acids. DNA of the CDR3: TGTGCCAGCAGCCCACAGGGGATAATCTATGGCTACACCTTC. This gives the protein CASSPQGIIYGYTF. Supplemented by reference TRBV7-2 and TRBJ1-2, the full variable domain reads GAGVSQSPSNKVTEKGKDVELRCDPISGHTALYWYRQSLGQGLEFLIYFQGNSAPDKSGLPSDRFSAERTGGSVSTLTIQRTQQEDSAVYLCASSPQGIIYGYTFGSGTRLTVV.

This sequence joins TRBV29-1 and TRBJ2-7; 11 bases are a match to TRBD1. The CDR3 is 14 amino acids. V lost 3 bases to trimming and J lost 5 bases; unmatched junction nucleotides: 6. The germline V gene encodes CDR1 SQVTM and CDR2 ANQGSEA. CDR3 in amino acids: CSVERTGGRDEQYF. The CDR3 DNA is TGCAGCGTTGAGCGGACAGGGGGCAGGGACGAGCAGTACTTC.

The DNA of the CDR3 is TGCAGTGCTAGTACCCGGGCCACACCTGACTATGGCTACACCTTC. Translation: CSASTRATPDYGYTF. This rearrangement joins TRBV20-1 to TRBJ1-2; no firm D call. The CDR3 covers 15 residues. V was shortened by 3 bases and J by 3 bases, with 17 bases between the two germline ends. Germline V lookup: CDR1 DFQATT, CDR2 SNEGSKA (reference sequence).

The V gene is TRBV2, the J gene TRBJ2-1; the D gene is possibly TRBD1 (6 bases). The V gene lost 8 bases and the J gene lost 0 bases, with 20 bases spanning the gap. This CDR3 has 17 residues. The germline gives CDR1 SNHLY, CDR2 FYNNEI. In DNA, the CDR3 is TGTGCCAGCCAGCCCCTAGACAGGCTGAGCTCCTACAATGAGCAGTTCTTC. Protein sequence: CASQPLDRLSSYNEQFF.